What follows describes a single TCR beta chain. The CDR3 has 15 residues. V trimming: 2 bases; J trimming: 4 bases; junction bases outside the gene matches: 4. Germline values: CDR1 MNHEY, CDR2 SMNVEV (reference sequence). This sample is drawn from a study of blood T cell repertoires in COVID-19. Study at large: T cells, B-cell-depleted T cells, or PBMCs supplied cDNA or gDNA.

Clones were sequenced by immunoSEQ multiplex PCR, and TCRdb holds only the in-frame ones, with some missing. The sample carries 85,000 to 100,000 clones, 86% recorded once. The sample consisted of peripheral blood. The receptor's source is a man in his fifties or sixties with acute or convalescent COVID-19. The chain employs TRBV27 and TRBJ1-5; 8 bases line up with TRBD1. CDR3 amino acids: CASSLGTGGNQPQHF. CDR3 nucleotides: TGTGCCAGCAGTTTAGGTACAGGGGGAAATCAGCCCCAGCATTTT.